Below are 11 T cell receptor beta chains sequenced from a single sample in a study of blood T cells in healthy people across ages. A second PCR of roughly 6 to 12 cycles used a sample-barcoded 5' primer and a J-beta primer mix. TCRdb analysed the 5' RACE reads with MiXCR anew, one entry per CDR3 protein. This sample carries more than 500,000 distinct CDR3 sequences, about 25% of them seen once, and the ten largest clones take approximately 3.6%. Separately, the same data were catalogued under a study of T cells of mothers and their children.

The sequenced material came from blood. The receptor set was obtained from a boy between 2 and 10 years old in good health.

The chain is built from TRBV20-1 and TRBJ1-4; no definite D call. Germline V gene sequence: CDR1 DFQATT, CDR2 SNEGSKA (reference sequence). The CDR3 runs to 11 residues. The ends were cut back, 4 bases at V and 15 bases at J, with 15 bases in the middle. CDR3 bases: TGCAGTGCTACGACCACAGCCGCAATGTTTTTT. Translating gives CSATTTAAMFF.

This chain links TRBV29-1 with TRBJ2-3; perhaps TRBD1 as D (6 bases). V was clipped by 6 bases and J by 3 bases, with 13 bases between them. The CDR3 runs to 13 residues. Germline-derived CDR1 and CDR2 are SQVTM and ANQGSEA. In DNA, the CDR3 is TGCAGCGTCGCACAGGGTTGGACAGATACGCAGTATTTT. It is translated as CSVAQGWTDTQYF.

This clonotype was observed a handful of times. V is TRBV6-6 and J is TRBJ2-7; TRBD1 matches 10 bases. This CDR3 has 13 residues. Germline V CDR1 and CDR2: MNHNY, SVGAGI (reference sequence). Trimming cost V 5 bases and J 6 bases; bases outside gene matches: 4. CDR3 sequence reads: CASSLWTGGEQYF. The DNA of the CDR3 is TGTGCCAGCAGTCTTTGGACAGGGGGCGAGCAGTACTTC.

This rearrangement joins TRBV13 to TRBJ1-1; 10 bases agree with TRBD1. The CDR3 extends over 16 amino acids. The J segment lost 7 bases and the V segment lost 6 bases, leaving 14 bases of the junction unmatched. Germline V CDR1 and CDR2: PRHDT, FYEKMQ (reference sequence). The CDR3 is CASRGGTGVIYGEAFF. CDR3 DNA sequence: TGTGCCAGCAGGGGAGGGACAGGGGTAATTTATGGTGAAGCTTTCTTT.

This clonotype was seen many times. J is TRBJ2-5 and V is TRBV9, with D perhaps matching TRBD2 (5 bases). This CDR3 has 15 amino acids. V was cut by 0 bases and J by 4 bases, with 13 bases left in between. Germline CDR1 is SGDLS and CDR2 is YYNGEE. DNA of the CDR3: TGTGCCAGCAGCGTAGTACCGGCTAGCCCAGAGACCCAGTACTTC. Residues: CASSVVPASPETQYF. Full variable domain (missing parts from reference TRBV9 and TRBJ2-5): DSGVTQTPKHLITATGQRVTLRCSPRSGDLSVYWYQQSLDQGLQFLIQYYNGEERAKGNILERFSAQQFPDLHSELNLSSLELGDSALYFCASSVVPASPETQYFGPGTRLLVL.

The rearrangement links TRBV2 to TRBJ1-1, with D tentatively TRBD1 (6 bases). The germline gives CDR1 SNHLY, CDR2 FYNNEI. V was shortened by 1 base and J by 11 bases, with 11 bases between the two germline ends. The CDR3 runs to 12 residues. The CDR3 DNA reads as TGTGCCAGCAGTGAAGTTTACAGGGTTGCTTTCTTT. It is translated as CASSEVYRVAFF.

This clonotype was seen only a few times. This chain links TRBV20-1 with TRBJ2-1; D is possibly TRBD2 (6 bases). Near its end, the DNA agrees better with TRBJ2-5, so the J call may be wrong. The CDR3 extends over 14 amino acids. CDR1 DFQATT and CDR2 SNEGSKA come from the germline V gene (reference sequence). The CDR3 DNA reads as TGCAGTGCTAGCCCCACGGGAGTCGGAGAGACCCAGTACTTC. This codes for CSASPTGVGETQYF.

The chain is built from TRBV7-9 and TRBJ2-7; D unresolved. The germline V gene has CDR1 SEHNR and CDR2 FQNEAQ (reference sequence). Trimming removed 1 base from V and 4 bases from J, with 5 bases in between. The CDR3 spans 12 residues. The CDR3 coding sequence is TGTGCCAGCAGCTTAGAGGTTTACGAGCAGTACTTC. Translated, it gives CASSLEVYEQYF.

This sequence joins TRBV10-1 and TRBJ1-6; D might be TRBD1 (6 bases). V lost 0 bases to trimming and J lost 6 bases, with 15 bases between them. Germline V lookup: CDR1 WNHNN, CDR2 SYGVQD (reference sequence). This CDR3 contains 17 residues. CDR3 in amino acids: CASSESEGGTPNSPLHF. The CDR3 DNA is TGCGCCAGCAGTGAGTCGGAGGGGGGGACACCTAATTCACCCCTCCACTTT.

This clonotype was seen at least ten times. The genes are TRBV4-1 and TRBJ2-1; no clear D. Trimming shortened V by 0 bases and J by 10 bases, and 13 bases separated the two germline ends. The CDR3 is made up of 14 amino acids. In germline, CDR1 is MGHRA, CDR2 YSYEKL. The CDR3 sequence is CASSQDVGPGEQFF. The CDR3 DNA reads TGCGCCAGCAGCCAAGATGTAGGTCCTGGCGAGCAGTTCTTC.

This chain joins TRBV20-1 and TRBJ2-7; 12 bases are shared with TRBD2. The germline gives CDR1 DFQATT, CDR2 SNEGSKA (reference sequence). J was trimmed by 3 bases and V by 1 base; bases with no gene match: 7. This CDR3 has 16 amino acids. The CDR3: CSARVPSGGAYYEQYF. CDR3 DNA sequence: TGCAGTGCTAGAGTCCCTAGCGGGGGGGCCTACTACGAGCAGTACTTC.